This T cell receptor (beta chain) was sequenced for a study of blood T cell repertoires in COVID-19. The CDR3 spans 16 residues. Germline lookup yields CDR1 KGHDR and CDR2 SFDVKD. The V and J ends lost 1 base and 4 bases respectively, with 14 bases between them. Assay: immunoSEQ multiplex PCR; the TCRdb copy retains only in-frame clones and omits some. The table has 100,000 or so clones, more than 75% seen once; the top ten hold around 4.5%. This clonotype was obtained from a human donor in a cohort sampled during active COVID-19. The chain has TRBV24-1 and TRBJ2-3, with TRBD2 as a possible D gene (6 bases). Sequenced input: peripheral blood. CDR3 amino acids: CATSDFSGSGADTQYF. The CDR3 DNA reads as TGTGCCACCAGTGATTTTAGCGGATCCGGCGCAGATACGCAGTATTTT.